This T cell receptor beta chain was identified in a study of T cells in Graves' hyperthyroidism and ophthalmopathy. CDR3 size: 13 residues. In germline, CDR1 is DFQATT, CDR2 SNEGSKA (reference sequence). V was clipped by 5 bases and J by 1 base, with 11 bases between them. This clonotype was detected only a few times. TCR beta CDR3 regions were amplified from RNA. First-round RT-PCR of the TCR CDR3 relied on the HTBI primer set. MiXCR, run by TCRdb on the multiplex PCR reads, gives a single entry per CDR3 protein. The repertoire holds fewer than 350,000 distinct CDR3 sequences, with around a sixth as singletons.

The specimen sequenced was blood. This receptor was identified in a woman between 45 and 65 years old with Graves' hyperthyroidism. V is TRBV20-1 and J is TRBJ1-1, with D perhaps matching TRBD1 (6 bases). The CDR3 loop reads CSARKGGNTEAFF. Written as DNA, the CDR3 is TGCAGTGCTCGGAAAGGGGGGAACACTGAAGCTTTCTTT.